These 25 T cell receptor beta chains were sequenced from one sample in a study of shared T cell receptors in the human thymus. Clones were sequenced by immunoSEQ multiplex PCR, and TCRdb holds only the in-frame ones, with some missing. The table includes 500,000 to 550,000 clones, around 78% detected once. This same sample was also taken into another study, of human thymus T cells.

The sequencing sample was made of thymocytes. These TCRs come from a boy less than two years old with a congenital heart defect.

The chain couples TRBV12-5 to TRBJ2-7; the D gene is possibly TRBD1 (6 bases). This CDR3 has 14 amino acids. V lost 3 bases, J lost 5 bases, and 14 bases lay in between. Germline CDR1 LGHNT, CDR2 FRNRAP. The CDR3: CASGFPGAGDEQYF. The CDR3 region has the DNA TGTGCTAGTGGTTTTCCAGGGGCAGGCGACGAGCAGTACTTC.

V and J are TRBV4-3 and TRBJ2-1; weak D call: TRBD2 (5 bases). V lost 2 bases to trimming and J lost 0 bases, with 8 bases between them. From germline, CDR1 is LGHNA and CDR2 YSLEER. CDR3 length: 15 residues. Here the CDR3 DNA reads TGCGCCAGCAGCCAACGCCGGGACTCCTACAATGAGCAGTTCTTC. Translated: CASSQRRDSYNEQFF.

The chain couples TRBV19 to TRBJ2-7; D might be TRBD1 (5 bases). The CDR3 is made up of 13 amino acids. Germline V gene sequence: CDR1 LNHDA, CDR2 SQIVND (reference sequence). Trimming took off 4 bases at V and 7 bases at J, with 14 bases between the two ends. The CDR3, as DNA: TGTGCCAGTAGTACCCAAGCAGGGTGGGAGCAGTACTTC. Translating gives CASSTQAGWEQYF.

Only a few counts were recorded for this clone. This chain links TRBV12-5 with TRBJ2-3; 7 bases fit TRBD2. After removal of 0 bases from V and 1 base from J, the junction contained 7 bases not matched to a gene. The CDR3 contains 17 residues. The V gene's germline CDR1 is LGHNT and CDR2 FRNRAP. The CDR3 DNA follows: TGTGCTAGTGGTTTGGTAGTGGAGCGGGAATGCACAGATACGCAGTATTTT. Residues: CASGLVVERECTDTQYF.

This clone came up once. V usage is TRBV5-1 and J usage is TRBJ2-1; the match to TRBD2 covers 9 bases. From germline, CDR1 is SGHRS and CDR2 YFSETQ. This CDR3 has 15 amino acids. The V gene end was trimmed by 7 bases and the J gene end by 6 bases; junction bases not matched to a gene: 11. This CDR3 reads CASHPAGGPCNEQFF. CDR3 DNA: TGCGCCAGCCACCCGGCGGGGGGGCCTTGCAATGAGCAGTTCTTC.

Only a few counts were recorded for this clone. The chain employs TRBV19 and TRBJ2-3; 8 nucleotides align to TRBD1. The germline gives CDR1 LNHDA, CDR2 SQIVND (reference sequence). CDR3 length equals 14 residues. The V segment lost 10 bases and the J segment 2 bases; nucleotides outside the gene matches: 8. CDR3 nucleotide sequence: TGTGCCACCAGGGGGCCCTCCCACACAGATACGCAGTATTTT. Translating it yields CATRGPSHTDTQYF.

The chain recombines TRBV5-6 with TRBJ2-5; TRBD2 matches 10 bases. V shed 3 bases, J shed 0 bases, and the junction held 5 bases outside the gene matches. Germline CDR1 is SGHDT and CDR2 is YYEEEE. The CDR3 length is 16 residues. Here the CDR3 reads CASSSGTSAYQETQYF. The CDR3, as DNA: TGTGCCAGCAGCTCCGGGACTAGCGCGTACCAAGAGACCCAGTACTTC. The complete variable domain, with remaining parts taken from reference TRBV5-6 and TRBJ2-5, reads DAGVTQSPTHLIKTRGQQVTLRCSPKSGHDTVSWYQQALGQGPQFIFQYYEEEERQRGNFPDRFSGHQFPNYSSELNVNALLLGDSALYLCASSSGTSAYQETQYFGPGTRLLVL.

The V gene is TRBV4-1, the J gene TRBJ1-3; perhaps TRBD1 as D (6 bases). The CDR3 totals 15 residues. The V gene's germline CDR1 is MGHRA and CDR2 YSYEKL. V gave up 4 bases and J gave up 3 bases, with 13 bases separating them. The CDR3 DNA reads TGCGCCAGCAGCCCGTCGCAGGGGATTGGAAACACCATATATTTT. Its translation: CASSPSQGIGNTIYF.

CDR3 DNA: TGTGCCAGCAGAACCCCCGACAGGGATCCCGGGGAGCTGTTTTTT. Encoded protein: CASRTPDRDPGELFF. The chain links TRBV6-5 to TRBJ2-2; 7 bases fit TRBD1. CDR1 is MNHEY, CDR2 SVGAGI, per germline. With 6 bases clipped from V and 6 bases from J, the junction kept 10 bases outside the gene matches. CDR3 size: 15 residues.

The V gene is TRBV5-4, the J gene TRBJ2-1; D gene uncertain. In germline, CDR1 is SGHNT, CDR2 YYREEE (reference sequence). Deletions cut 2 bases from V and 4 bases from J, with 16 bases between. The length of the CDR3 is 16 residues. DNA for the CDR3: TGTGCCAGCAGCTTTGGCCCGCGGCACACGTACAATGAGCAGTTCTTC. This gives the protein CASSFGPRHTYNEQFF.

This clone appeared once. The J gene is TRBJ2-3, the V gene TRBV4-2; 13 positions match TRBD2. CDR3 length: 15 residues. Germline loops: CDR1 LGHNA, CDR2 YNFKEQ. V gave up 3 bases and J gave up 7 bases; unmatched junction bases: 4. CDR3 bases: TGTGCCAGCAGCCATGGGACTAGCGGGGAGTATACGCAGTATTTT. Its protein is CASSHGTSGEYTQYF.

V is TRBV4-3 and J is TRBJ2-7, with 7 bases aligning to TRBD2. CDR1 LGHNA and CDR2 YSLEER come from the germline V gene. The CDR3 spans 18 residues. V gave up 3 bases and J gave up 2 bases; unmatched junction bases: 16. Here the CDR3 reads CASSHDRGSGVGTYEQYF. CDR3 coding DNA: TGCGCCAGCAGCCATGATAGGGGCAGCGGGGTGGGGACCTACGAGCAGTACTTC.

The rearrangement joins TRBV27 to TRBJ2-7, with D possibly matching TRBD1 (6 bases). Germline CDR1 and CDR2: MNHEY and SMNVEV (reference sequence). This CDR3 is built from 13 residues. The germline V and J ends were trimmed by 6 bases and 2 bases, with 11 bases remaining between them. CDR3: CASSPQGTYEQYF. CDR3 in DNA: TGTGCCAGCAGCCCTCAGGGGACCTACGAGCAGTACTTC.

The rearrangement links TRBV5-6 to TRBJ1-1; 7 bases line up with TRBD1. Germline assignment: CDR1 SGHDT and CDR2 YYEEEE. The CDR3 has 16 amino acids. V lost 0 bases and J lost 2; bases outside the gene matches: 7. The CDR3 is CASSLALTGINTEAFF. In DNA, the CDR3 is TGTGCCAGCAGCTTGGCCCTGACAGGGATAAACACTGAAGCTTTCTTT. The full variable domain, with the rest looked up from reference TRBV5-6 and TRBJ1-1, is DAGVTQSPTHLIKTRGQQVTLRCSPKSGHDTVSWYQQALGQGPQFIFQYYEEEERQRGNFPDRFSGHQFPNYSSELNVNALLLGDSALYLCASSLALTGINTEAFFGQGTRLTVV.

The chain links TRBV4-3 to TRBJ2-2, with D unresolved. Looked up from germline, CDR1 is LGHNA and CDR2 is YSLEER. V gave up 0 bases and J gave up 0 bases, with 11 bases separating them. The CDR3 has 17 amino acids. CDR3 DNA: TGCGCCAGCAGCCAAGATCGGAGACCGGCGAACACCGGGGAGCTGTTTTTT. Translated: CASSQDRRPANTGELFF.

This chain links TRBV2 with TRBJ1-2; 7 positions agree with TRBD1. The germline V gene encodes CDR1 SNHLY and CDR2 FYNNEI. The trim removed 4 bases at V and 4 bases at J, leaving 6 bases unmatched. This CDR3 comprises 14 residues. CDR3 bases: TGTGCCAGCAGTGGGACAGGAGGATTCTATGGCTACACCTTC. Translated, it gives CASSGTGGFYGYTF.

This chain links TRBV4-2 with TRBJ2-1; 9 nucleotides line up with TRBD2. The CDR3 runs 17 residues. The germline V gene encodes CDR1 LGHNA and CDR2 YNFKEQ. Trimming removed 7 bases from V and 4 bases from J; junction bases left unmatched: 14. The chain's CDR3 is CASKGASGIPIYNEQFF. CDR3 sequence (DNA): TGTGCCAGCAAGGGGGCTAGCGGGATTCCAATTTACAATGAGCAGTTCTTC.

This clone was seen more than once but under ten times. The V gene is TRBV11-1, the J gene TRBJ2-1; 11 positions match TRBD2. The trim removed 5 bases at V and 0 bases at J, leaving 6 bases unmatched. Germline CDR1 reads SGHAT; CDR2 reads FQDESV (reference sequence). The CDR3 loop spans 17 amino acids. This CDR3 is CASSRKGTSGSYNEQFF. In DNA form, the CDR3 reads TGTGCCAGCAGCCGAAAGGGGACTAGCGGCTCCTACAATGAGCAGTTCTTC. Complete variable domain (other parts from reference TRBV11-1 and TRBJ2-1): EAEVAQSPRYKITEKSQAVAFWCDPISGHATLYWYRQILGQGPELLVQFQDESVVDDSQLPKDRFSAERLKGVDSTLKIQPAELGDSAMYLCASSRKGTSGSYNEQFFGPGTRLTVL.

This clone has a single count. V gene TRBV6-1 combines with J gene TRBJ2-7; no firm D call. Trimming removed 0 bases from V and 4 bases from J, with 10 bases in between. CDR1 is MNHNS and CDR2 is SASEGT in the germline V gene. This CDR3 has 14 amino acids. CDR3 region: CASSEADIGYEQYF. The CDR3 nucleotides read TGTGCCAGCAGTGAAGCTGACATCGGATACGAGCAGTACTTC.

A single count supports this clone. The chain carries TRBV4-3 and TRBJ1-1; 7 positions agree with TRBD1. Trimming cost V 0 bases and J 0 bases; bases outside gene matches: 7. CDR3 length equals 17 residues. Germline V gene lookup returns CDR1 LGHNA and CDR2 YSLEER. CDR3 in amino acids: CASSQDRRGQLNTEAFF. The DNA of the CDR3 is TGCGCCAGCAGCCAAGATAGGAGGGGACAGCTGAACACTGAAGCTTTCTTT.

This clone has more than one count but fewer than ten. The rearrangement uses TRBV7-8 and TRBJ2-5; 16 bases are a match to TRBD2. Germline V lookup: CDR1 SGHVS, CDR2 FQNEAQ. The V segment lost 4 bases and the J segment 5 bases; nucleotides outside the gene matches: 10. This CDR3 is 18 amino acids long. The CDR3 coding sequence is TGTGCCAGCAGCTCCGTGGGACTAGCGGGAGGGCCCCGGGAGACCCAGTACTTC. As protein: CASSSVGLAGGPRETQYF.

This clone was detected a few times. The V and J genes are TRBV5-3 and TRBJ1-4; D is uncertain. TRBV5-3 is recorded as an ORF, its role being uncertain. The CDR3 runs 10 residues. V lost 8 bases to trimming and J lost 14 bases, with 13 bases between them. The CDR3 reads CASDARPLFF. As DNA, the CDR3 is TGTGCCAGTGACGCCAGGCCTCTGTTTTTT.

This clone was seen only a few times. This chain joins TRBV19 and TRBJ1-1; weak D call: TRBD1 (6 bases). The germline CDR1 and CDR2 sequences are LNHDA and SQIVND (reference sequence). The length of the CDR3 is 15 residues. V shed 6 bases and J shed 1 base, with 15 bases lying between them. The CDR3 DNA reads as TGTGCCAGTAGCCCATTTTGGGGACAGAACACTGAAGCTTTCTTT. Translation: CASSPFWGQNTEAFF.

The V call is TRBV6-5, the J call TRBJ2-5; 10 positions agree with TRBD1. The V and J ends lost 7 bases and 5 bases, in that order; junction bases with no gene match: 10. From germline, CDR1 is MNHEY and CDR2 SVGAGI. CDR3 length equals 15 residues. The CDR3 coding sequence is TGTGCCAGCACTAACCGGGACAGGGGTGCCGAGACCCAGTACTTC. Translated, it gives CASTNRDRGAETQYF.

There are a few counts of this clone. The V gene is TRBV2, the J gene TRBJ1-4; 10 bases agree with TRBD1. Germline V gene data show CDR1 as SNHLY and CDR2 as FYNNEI. Trimming removed 4 bases from V and 8 bases from J; junction bases left unmatched: 7. The CDR3 totals 15 residues. DNA for the CDR3: TGTGCCAGCAGTGCTCCGGGACAGGGGAAGGAAAAACTGTTTTTT. It is translated as CASSAPGQGKEKLFF.